This is a list of T cell receptor beta chains from one sample in a study of cytomegalovirus exposure and HLA in healthy donors. Sequencing used immunoSEQ multiplex PCR; TCRdb keeps in-frame clones, though not all of them. This table has about 64,000 clones, about 89% appearing once. The sample comprised PBMCs. The source is a woman under 30 in good health and CMV-seronegative. Each CDR3 is given with its conserved first and last residue. The order of the fields is J gene, D gene, clone size, V gene, CDR3 DNA, CDR3 protein. The D gene is left open where the match is weak. Not every row has a clone size; where given, it reads once, few, many or a size class.

j_call: TRBJ2-7
d_call: TRBD2
clone_size: NA
v_call: TRBV9
cdr3_nt: TGTGCCAGCAGCCCAGCGGGGTGGAGATTCTACGAGCAGTACTTC
cdr3_aa: CASSPAGWRFYEQYF

j_call: TRBJ2-3
d_call: NA
clone_size: NA
v_call: TRBV11-3
cdr3_nt: TGTGCCAGCAGCTTACGCGGCGGGGTGGATACGCAGTATTTT
cdr3_aa: CASSLRGGVDTQYF

j_call: TRBJ1-3
d_call: NA
clone_size: NA
v_call: TRBV30
cdr3_nt: TGTGCCTGGAGTCAGATAGGGGGTGCTGGAAACACCATATATTTT
cdr3_aa: CAWSQIGGAGNTIYF

j_call: TRBJ2-1
d_call: NA
clone_size: NA
v_call: TRBV5-1
cdr3_nt: TGCGCCAGCAGCTTTTCGAGCGGGCTAAGCTCCTACAATGAGCAGTTCTTC
cdr3_aa: CASSFSSGLSSYNEQFF

j_call: TRBJ2-1
d_call: TRBD1
clone_size: NA
v_call: TRBV27
cdr3_nt: TGTGCCAGCAGTTTATTACAGGGGGCAGAAGGTGAGCAGTTCTTC
cdr3_aa: CASSLLQGAEGEQFF

j_call: TRBJ2-7
d_call: NA
clone_size: NA
v_call: TRBV4-2
cdr3_nt: TGTGCCAGCAGCCAAGATAAAGGGGCAGCCACAGGATACGAGCAGTACTTC
cdr3_aa: CASSQDKGAATGYEQYF

j_call: TRBJ2-3
d_call: NA
clone_size: NA
v_call: TRBV9
cdr3_nt: TGTGCCAGCAGCGTCGGAGGCACAGATACGCAGTATTTT
cdr3_aa: CASSVGGTDTQYF

j_call: TRBJ2-5
d_call: TRBD2
clone_size: NA
v_call: TRBV5-1
cdr3_nt: TGCGCCAGCCGGACTAGCGGGGGGAACGCGGAGACCCAGTACTTC
cdr3_aa: CASRTSGGNAETQYF

j_call: TRBJ2-7
d_call: TRBD1
clone_size: once
v_call: TRBV6-1
cdr3_nt: TGTGCCAGCAGTAACCCGACAGGGGGAATAGGAGAGCAGTACTTC
cdr3_aa: CASSNPTGGIGEQYF

j_call: TRBJ2-1
d_call: TRBD2
clone_size: once
v_call: TRBV28
cdr3_nt: TGTGCCAGCAGTTTATTTTCTAGCGGGGGGGCCGAGAATGAGCAGTTCTTC
cdr3_aa: CASSLFSSGGAENEQFF

j_call: TRBJ2-7
d_call: NA
clone_size: NA
v_call: TRBV6-4
cdr3_nt: TGTGCCAGCAGAGAAAGGGACACCTCTTACGAGCAGTACTTC
cdr3_aa: CASRERDTSYEQYF

j_call: TRBJ2-3
d_call: NA
clone_size: NA
v_call: TRBV5-1
cdr3_nt: TGCGCCAGCAGCTTGGACGGGGTTACGGGGTCAGATACGCAGTATTTT
cdr3_aa: CASSLDGVTGSDTQYF

j_call: TRBJ1-6
d_call: NA
clone_size: NA
v_call: TRBV9
cdr3_nt: TGTGCCAGCAGCGTCAGCGGCTCCTATAATTCACCCCTCCACTTT
cdr3_aa: CASSVSGSYNSPLHF

j_call: TRBJ2-3
d_call: TRBD2
clone_size: NA
v_call: TRBV9
cdr3_nt: TGTGCCAGCAGCGTCCGGGGGGGCCGCACAGATACGCAGTATTTT
cdr3_aa: CASSVRGGRTDTQYF

j_call: TRBJ1-2
d_call: TRBD1
clone_size: NA
v_call: TRBV6-1
cdr3_nt: TGTGCCAGCAGTGAGGTGACAGGGGTTGGCTATGGCTACACCTTC
cdr3_aa: CASSEVTGVGYGYTF

j_call: TRBJ1-2
d_call: TRBD1
clone_size: NA
v_call: TRBV28
cdr3_nt: TGTGCCAGCAGGGAGGCGGGACAGGGGGAAATTTATGGCTACACCTTC
cdr3_aa: CASREAGQGEIYGYTF

j_call: TRBJ2-1
d_call: TRBD2
clone_size: NA
v_call: TRBV15
cdr3_nt: TGTGCCACCAGCCTCGGACTAGCGGAGTACAATGAGCAGTTCTTC
cdr3_aa: CATSLGLAEYNEQFF

j_call: TRBJ1-1
d_call: NA
clone_size: NA
v_call: TRBV6-5
cdr3_nt: TGTGCCAGCCAGGACAGCCCTAACACTGAAGCTTTCTTT
cdr3_aa: CASQDSPNTEAFF

j_call: TRBJ1-2
d_call: NA
clone_size: NA
v_call: TRBV19
cdr3_nt: TGTGCCAGTAGACCGACAGGCATTAACTATGGCTACACCTTC
cdr3_aa: CASRPTGINYGYTF

j_call: TRBJ2-3
d_call: TRBD1
clone_size: once
v_call: TRBV6-1
cdr3_nt: TGTGCCAGCACGGACAGGGGTGGCCCAGATACGCAGTATTTT
cdr3_aa: CASTDRGGPDTQYF

j_call: TRBJ2-3
d_call: TRBD2
clone_size: NA
v_call: TRBV5-1
cdr3_nt: TGCGCCAGCAGCTTGGGCGGACTAGCGGGAGCAGTAGATACGCAGTATTTT
cdr3_aa: CASSLGGLAGAVDTQYF

j_call: TRBJ2-5
d_call: NA
clone_size: NA
v_call: TRBV5-4
cdr3_nt: TGTGCCAGCAGCTTGTCCGGGGGTGGCCTAGAGACCCAGTACTTC
cdr3_aa: CASSLSGGGLETQYF

j_call: TRBJ1-1
d_call: NA
clone_size: NA
v_call: TRBV21-1
cdr3_nt: TGTGCCAGCAGGGGATTCCGGGACAGGGGATTCATGAACACTGAAGCTTTCTTT
cdr3_aa: CASRGFRDRGFMNTEAFF